A single sample gave rise to the 19 T cell receptor beta chains below, sequenced in a study of cytomegalovirus exposure and HLA in healthy donors. 13 Jbeta primers and 60 Vbeta primers were used for the PCR. Data came from immunoSEQ multiplex PCR; TCRdb stores just in-frame clones and leaves some out. In all, the sample yields over 100,000 clones. Sequencing input: PBMCs. All receptors come from a man aged 25 to 40 in good health and CMV-seronegative.

This rearrangement joins TRBV5-1 to TRBJ1-1; D not certain. The germline V gene has CDR1 SGHRS and CDR2 YFSETQ. Trimming left V 0 bases short and J 0 bases short, with 6 bases between. The CDR3 has 14 residues. The CDR3 region has the DNA TGCGCCAGCAGCTTGGACAGTCTGAACACTGAAGCTTTCTTT. It specifies CASSLDSLNTEAFF.

The rearrangement joins TRBV10-3 to TRBJ1-1; 7 nucleotides match TRBD1. V was clipped by 10 bases and J by 4 bases; unmatched bases: 9. The germline V gene has CDR1 ENHRY and CDR2 SYGVKD. This CDR3 is built from 13 residues. CDR3 coding DNA: TGTGCCACACAGGGGACGGGGCTCACTGAAGCTTTCTTT. Protein sequence: CATQGTGLTEAFF.

The chain is built from TRBV5-1 and TRBJ2-5; TRBD1 might be the D (5 bases). V was cut by 0 bases and J by 4 bases, with 13 bases left in between. CDR3 size: 15 residues. Per germline, CDR1 SGHRS and CDR2 YFSETQ. The chain's CDR3 is CASSLAGARGETQYF. DNA for the CDR3: TGCGCCAGCAGCTTGGCCGGCGCTAGGGGAGAGACCCAGTACTTC.

The V call is TRBV27, the J call TRBJ1-5; 7 nucleotides line up with TRBD1. Germline CDR1 MNHEY, CDR2 SMNVEV (reference sequence). There are 15 residues in the CDR3. Germline trimming cut 3 bases from V and 5 bases from J; bases unmatched to any gene: 7. CDR3 DNA sequence: TGTGCCAGCAGTTTGGGGACAGCTCGTGATCAGCCCCAGCATTTT. The encoded protein is CASSLGTARDQPQHF.

The chain has TRBV27 and TRBJ2-7; D may be TRBD2 (6 bases). The V end was cut by 3 bases, the J end by 0 bases, with 6 bases between. The length of the CDR3 is 13 residues. CDR1 is MNHEY and CDR2 is SMNVEV in the germline V gene (reference sequence). The chain's CDR3 is CASSLGGSYEQYF. The CDR3 nucleotides read TGTGCCAGCAGTTTGGGAGGCTCCTACGAGCAGTACTTC.

The rearrangement uses TRBV29-1 and TRBJ1-6, with D perhaps matching TRBD1 (5 bases). The germline V gene has CDR1 SQVTM and CDR2 ANQGSEA. There are 15 residues in the CDR3. The ends were cut back, 7 bases at V and 7 bases at J, with 20 bases in the middle. The CDR3: CSATPPAGWNSPLHF. The CDR3 nucleotides read TGCAGCGCCACTCCCCCGGCAGGGTGGAATTCACCCCTCCACTTT.

For this clone: The junction shows a germline mismatch at one end, possibly a read error. Other DNA sequences within the sample encode an identical CDR3. The V gene is TRBV7-2, the J gene TRBJ2-5; D may be TRBD2 (6 bases). CDR1 SGHTA and CDR2 FQGNSA come from the germline V gene. CDR3 size: 12 residues. CDR3 nucleotides: TGTGCCAGCAGTTTAGGGAGGGAGACCCAGTACTTC. Encoded protein: CASSLGRETQYF.

On this clone itself: The junction shows a germline mismatch at one end, possibly a read error. This chain links TRBV23-1 with TRBJ2-7; 8 positions match TRBD1. TRBV23-1 is known as an ORF, though its function is uncertain. The CDR3 runs 16 residues. Here the CDR3 DNA reads TGCGCCAGCAGTCTACCGGGGACAGGAGCCTCCGACGAGCAGTACTTC. Protein product: CASSLPGTGASDEQYF.

The rearrangement uses TRBV6-5 and TRBJ1-1; D possibly corresponds to TRBD1 (5 bases). The CDR3 has 15 residues. V was pared by 2 bases and J by 3 bases, with 13 bases between. Germline CDR1 and CDR2: MNHEY and SVGAGI. This CDR3 reads CASSYVGGGDTEAFF. The CDR3 DNA reads as TGTGCCAGCAGTTACGTGGGGGGAGGCGACACTGAAGCTTTCTTT.

The chain recombines TRBV19 with TRBJ1-5, with D possibly TRBD1 on 6 matching bases. The CDR3 spans 13 residues. Trimming removed 10 bases from V and 7 bases from J, with 17 bases in between. Germline CDR1 LNHDA, CDR2 SQIVND (reference sequence). The chain's CDR3 is CANAGDRRQPQHF. The CDR3 DNA reads as TGTGCCAACGCAGGGGATCGCCGGCAGCCCCAGCATTTT. Using reference TRBV19 and TRBJ1-5 for the parts outside the CDR3, the full variable domain is DGGITQSPKYLFRKEGQNVTLSCEQNLNHDAMYWYRQDPGQGLRLIYYSQIVNDFQKGDIAEGYSVSREKKESFPLTVTSAQKNPTAFYLCANAGDRRQPQHFGDGTRLSIL.

The V gene is TRBV29-1, the J gene TRBJ1-1; TRBD1 is a possible D gene (6 bases). Per germline, CDR1 SQVTM and CDR2 ANQGSEA. This CDR3 has 14 residues. V was pared by 2 bases and J by 5 bases, with 15 bases between. The CDR3 here is CSVERWQGRTEAFF. The CDR3 bases are TGCAGCGTTGAACGGTGGCAGGGGCGGACTGAAGCTTTCTTT.

The V call is TRBV29-1, the J call TRBJ1-1; D possibly corresponds to TRBD1 (6 bases). Germline loops: CDR1 SQVTM, CDR2 ANQGSEA. Trimming took off 4 bases at V and 1 base at J, with 22 bases between the two ends. The CDR3 contains 17 residues. The CDR3 DNA reads TGCAGCGTTGTTAGGGTCTCAGGGGAATGGAGGAACACTGAAGCTTTCTTT. This gives the protein CSVVRVSGEWRNTEAFF.

The chain carries TRBV5-6 and TRBJ2-7; 7 bases agree with TRBD1. The germline gives CDR1 SGHDT, CDR2 YYEEEE. The CDR3 contains 13 residues. V was pared by 3 bases and J by 6 bases, with 6 bases of the junction left unmatched. The CDR3 sequence: CASSSQRTGEQYF. As DNA, the CDR3 is TGTGCCAGCAGCTCACAACGGACAGGCGAGCAGTACTTC.

The chain has TRBV7-2 and TRBJ2-2; 7 positions agree with TRBD1. Per the germline V gene, CDR1 is SGHTA and CDR2 is FQGNSA. With V trimmed by 5 bases and J by 1 base, 4 bases remained unmatched. The CDR3 sequence is 15 residues long. CDR3 in DNA: TGTGCCAGCAGCGGACAGGTTCTGAACACCGGGGAGCTGTTTTTT. Translation: CASSGQVLNTGELFF.

The genes are TRBV6-5 and TRBJ2-3; no clear D gene. Germline V lookup: CDR1 MNHEY, CDR2 SVGAGI. The CDR3 runs to 15 residues. Trimming cost V 2 bases and J 1 base, with 10 bases left between them. CDR3 region: CASSYGSLGTDTQYF. CDR3 bases: TGTGCCAGCAGTTACGGCAGTCTAGGCACAGATACGCAGTATTTT.

V usage is TRBV13 and J usage is TRBJ2-7; 7 bases line up with TRBD2. The CDR3 extends over 13 amino acids. The germline V gene encodes CDR1 PRHDT and CDR2 FYEKMQ (reference sequence). V shed 6 bases, J shed 1 base, and the junction held 3 bases outside the gene matches. The CDR3 region has the DNA TGTGCCAGCAGTGCGGGGGAGTCCTACGAGCAGTACTTC. Translation gives CASSAGESYEQYF.

The rearrangement uses TRBV5-6 and TRBJ1-6; D is unresolved. Germline V lookup: CDR1 SGHDT, CDR2 YYEEEE. Trimming took 4 bases from V and 10 from J, leaving 15 bases between them. The length of the CDR3 is 14 residues. CDR3 region: CASSMTRAGSPLHF. The CDR3 bases are TGTGCCAGCAGCATGACCCGCGCGGGGTCACCCCTCCACTTT.

The V call is TRBV19, the J call TRBJ1-6, with TRBD1 matching over 9 bases. CDR3 length equals 16 residues. Per germline, CDR1 LNHDA and CDR2 SQIVND (reference sequence). V lost 3 bases to trimming and J lost 10 bases; unmatched junction nucleotides: 10. The CDR3 coding sequence is TGTGCCAGTAGTATGGGACAGGGCTTGACGAAATCACCCCTCCACTTT. Encoded protein: CASSMGQGLTKSPLHF.

The CDR3 DNA follows: TGTGCCTGGGCGCTACTCCTGCCGAACACTGAAGCTTTCTTT. Encoded protein: CAWALLLPNTEAFF. The chain joins TRBV30 to TRBJ1-1, with D unresolved. The V end lost 5 bases, the J end lost 1 base, and 14 bases lay between the germline ends. CDR3 length: 14 residues. Germline CDR1 and CDR2: GTSNPN and SVGIG (reference sequence).